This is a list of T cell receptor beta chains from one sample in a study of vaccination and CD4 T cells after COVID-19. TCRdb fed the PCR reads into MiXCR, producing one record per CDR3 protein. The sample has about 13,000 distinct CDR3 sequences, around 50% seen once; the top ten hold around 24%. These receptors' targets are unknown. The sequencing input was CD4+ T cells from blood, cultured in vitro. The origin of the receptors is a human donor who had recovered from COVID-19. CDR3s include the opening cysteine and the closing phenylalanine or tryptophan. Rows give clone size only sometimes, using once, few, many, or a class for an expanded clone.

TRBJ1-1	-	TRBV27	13	CASKRTVNTEAFF
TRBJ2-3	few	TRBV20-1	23	CSARSFWTEGENSGRARIDTQYF
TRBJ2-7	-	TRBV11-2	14	CASSLVPDRGEQYF
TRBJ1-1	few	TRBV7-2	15	CASSLGLGAAIRAFF
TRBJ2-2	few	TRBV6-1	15	CASSPPGSDTGELFF
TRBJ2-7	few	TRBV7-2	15	CASSVGATGTYEQYF
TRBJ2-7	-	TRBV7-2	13	CASSFARVYEQYF
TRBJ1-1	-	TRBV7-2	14	CASSLRGMNTEAFF
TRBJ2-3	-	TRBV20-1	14	CSARPGLVADTQYF
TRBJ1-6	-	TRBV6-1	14	CASSSRVSNSPLHF
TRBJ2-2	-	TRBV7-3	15	CASSLATGGSGELFF
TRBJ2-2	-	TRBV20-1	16	CSAPGTGGAYTGELFF
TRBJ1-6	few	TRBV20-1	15	CSARAYRGHNSPLHF
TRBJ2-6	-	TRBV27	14	CASRGYSGANVLTF
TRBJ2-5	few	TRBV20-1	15	CSAPISRGLGETQYF
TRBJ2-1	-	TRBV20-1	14	CNAIGGGSYNEQFF
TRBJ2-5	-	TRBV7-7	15	CASSLGGGPQETQYF
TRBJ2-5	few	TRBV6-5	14	CASSYVAVPGTQYF
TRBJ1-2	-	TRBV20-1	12	CSAYAGDYGYTF
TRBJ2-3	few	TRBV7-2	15	CASRATSAILLTQYF
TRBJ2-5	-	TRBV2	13	CASSGEGGETQYF
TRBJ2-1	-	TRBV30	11	CAWRGRNEQFF
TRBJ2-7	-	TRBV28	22	CASSLSLRTSGTIRPLSYEQYF
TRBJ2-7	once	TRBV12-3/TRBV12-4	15	CASSDSPRTGYEQYF
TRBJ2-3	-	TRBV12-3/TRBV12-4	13	CASSPTRDATQYF
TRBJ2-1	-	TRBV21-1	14	CASSTGTGYNEQFF
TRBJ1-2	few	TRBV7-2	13	CASSLRGQHVSFF
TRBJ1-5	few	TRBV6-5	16	CASSYSGQGTPQPQHF
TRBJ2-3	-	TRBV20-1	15	CSARGVAGRKDTQYF
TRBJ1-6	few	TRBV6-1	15	CASSRPGDGNSPLHF
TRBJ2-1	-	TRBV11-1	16	CASSLMGAGSYNEQFF
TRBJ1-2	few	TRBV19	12	CASSIMANGYTF
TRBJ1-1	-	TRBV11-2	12	CASAKLSGEAFF
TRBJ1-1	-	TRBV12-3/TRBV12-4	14	CASSFGGGGTEAFF
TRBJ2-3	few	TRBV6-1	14	CASSPGPRTDTQYF
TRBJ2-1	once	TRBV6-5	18	CASSCFRSGTGGYNEQFF
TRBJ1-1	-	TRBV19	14	CASSMRGLNTEAFF
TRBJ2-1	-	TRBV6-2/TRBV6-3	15	CASSYPRGQGNEQFF
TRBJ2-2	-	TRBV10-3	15	CAISAGTSVGGELFF
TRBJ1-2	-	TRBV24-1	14	CATSDSTGGYGYTF
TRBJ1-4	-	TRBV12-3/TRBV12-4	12	CASSARTGSLFF
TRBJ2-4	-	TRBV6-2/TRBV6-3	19	CASSYSMTHSTGTKNIQYF
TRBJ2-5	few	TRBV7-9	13	CASTQPGVGTQYF
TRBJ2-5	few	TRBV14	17	CASSQVASGRGGETQYF
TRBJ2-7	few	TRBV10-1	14	CASSERAGAGEQYF
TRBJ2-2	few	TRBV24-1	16	CATRYGLAGETGELFF
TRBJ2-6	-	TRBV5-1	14	CASSLEQPSGFLTF
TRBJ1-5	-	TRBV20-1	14	CSARVVGSNRPQHF